This TCR beta chain was sequenced in a study of T cells in Graves' hyperthyroidism and ophthalmopathy. Findings and caveats of the study: Ophthalmopathy was identified by the model a median roughly 6.5 months ahead of onset.

Lactation, pregnancy, other autoimmune disease or uncontrolled infection led to exclusion of patients. Clinical symptoms, serum thyroxine, TRAb, thyroid ultrasound and orbital computed tomography established diagnosis. The study collected blood at first hyperthyroidism diagnosis, before any ophthalmopathy symptoms arose. This clonotype was picked up many times. What it recognizes is unknown. Template material for amplifying TCR beta CDR3 regions consisted of RNA transcripts. Carried out on the TCR CDR3, a first-round RT-PCR used the HTBI primer set. In TCRdb, the multiplex PCR reads were re-called with MiXCR into one record per CDR3 protein. The repertoire holds more than 300,000 distinct CDR3 sequences, with approximately 18% as singletons. V was trimmed by 6 bases and J by 3 bases, leaving 18 bases between them. CDR3 length: 15 amino acids. The V gene's germline CDR1 is MDHEN and CDR2 SYDVKM.

This TCR was recovered from a young woman with Graves' hyperthyroidism that later progressed to Graves' ophthalmopathy. Sequenced sample: blood. The rearrangement links TRBV28 to TRBJ2-7; D call uncertain. The CDR3 sequence: CASSPTVTVYYEQYF. CDR3 nucleotide sequence: TGTGCCAGCAGCCCGACGGTCACCGTTTACTACGAGCAGTACTTC.